One and the same sample provided the 32 T cell receptor beta chains below, sequenced in a study of TIL therapy for anti-PD-1-resistant metastatic lung cancer. The time point was: pre-treatment sample, taken before nivolumab and TIL therapy. This was the immunoSEQ v3 assay. Method: immunoSEQ multiplex PCR; TCRdb's copy keeps in-frame clones and lacks some. The data hold about 32,000 clones, with about 80% observed a single time. The sequences come from blood, collected at baseline. The source is a woman between 25 and 85 years old with non-small cell lung cancer.

Only a few counts were recorded for this clone. This chain links TRBV10-3 with TRBJ2-3, with 7 positions matching TRBD1. Germline CDR1 is ENHRY and CDR2 is SYGVKD. There are 12 residues in the CDR3. V trimming: 10 bases; J trimming: 7 bases; junction bases outside the gene matches: 8. CDR3 residues: CATSEGANTQYF. The CDR3 DNA sequence: TGTGCCACCTCCGAGGGGGCAAATACGCAGTATTTT.

V usage is TRBV6-1 and J usage is TRBJ2-5; 7 positions agree with TRBD2. This CDR3 is 13 amino acids long. Germline lookup yields CDR1 MNHNS and CDR2 SASEGT. V lost 8 bases, J lost 7 bases, and 10 bases stayed unmatched. The CDR3: CASDSGQGGTQYF. CDR3 bases: TGTGCCAGCGATAGCGGGCAGGGAGGGACCCAGTACTTC.

The chain is built from TRBV10-3 and TRBJ2-7, with TRBD2 matching over 8 bases. This CDR3 spans 17 amino acids. Germline CDR1 and CDR2: ENHRY and SYGVKD. Trimming at V came to 0 bases and at J to 0 bases, leaving 7 bases not matched to a gene. CDR3 sequence: CAISESSSGVSSYEQYF. CDR3 in DNA: TGTGCCATCAGTGAGTCCAGTAGCGGGGTCAGCTCCTACGAGCAGTACTTC.

This clone came up a few times. This chain joins TRBV15 and TRBJ2-4, with D uncertain. This CDR3 region has 12 residues. From germline, CDR1 is LNHNV and CDR2 YYDKDF (reference sequence). V lost 0 bases and J lost 9, with 6 bases in between. This CDR3 is CATSRDHGIQYF. The CDR3 DNA is TGTGCCACCAGCAGAGATCATGGCATTCAGTACTTC.

This clone is deemed medium-sized. This chain uses TRBV2 with TRBJ1-2; D is unresolved. Trimming cost V 4 bases and J 0 bases, with 9 bases left between them. This CDR3 contains 14 residues. Germline CDR1 reads SNHLY; CDR2 reads FYNNEI. The CDR3 nucleotides read TGTGCCAGCAGTGTCAGTCTTTCTAACTATGGCTACACCTTC. This translates into CASSVSLSNYGYTF.

This rearrangement joins TRBV5-4 to TRBJ2-1; no reliable D call. Germline values: CDR1 SGHNT, CDR2 YYREEE (reference sequence). The CDR3 has 14 amino acids. V lost 3 bases and J lost 6, with 13 bases in between. This CDR3 is CASSSRPSVNEQFF. DNA of the CDR3: TGTGCCAGCAGCTCTAGACCCAGCGTCAATGAGCAGTTCTTC. Looking up the rest from reference TRBV5-4 and TRBJ2-1 gives the full variable domain: ETGVTQSPTHLIKTRGQQVTLRCSSQSGHNTVSWYQQALGQGPQFIFQYYREEENGRGNFPPRFSGLQFPNYSSELNVNALELDDSALYLCASSSRPSVNEQFFGPGTRLTVL.

This chain joins TRBV18 and TRBJ1-3, with a weak D call TRBD1 (5 bases). The germline V and J ends were trimmed by 1 base and 2 bases, with 9 bases remaining between them. The CDR3 consists of 15 residues. Germline CDR1 reads KGHSH; CDR2 reads LQKENI. As DNA, the CDR3 is TGTGCCAGCTCACCACAGGGGAATACTGGAAACACCATATATTTT. Its protein is CASSPQGNTGNTIYF.

V and J are TRBV6-5 and TRBJ2-7, with D possibly TRBD2 on 6 matching bases. The CDR3 is 13 residues long. Germline CDR1 MNHEY, CDR2 SVGAGI. V was pared by 6 bases and J by 6 bases, with 15 bases between. As DNA, the CDR3 is TGTGCCAGCAGCCCCGCTGGGGGGACCGAGCAGTACTTC. Translation gives CASSPAGGTEQYF.

The chain joins TRBV15 to TRBJ2-3, with unresolved D. With 3 bases removed from V and 1 base from J, the gap between germline ends came to 8 bases. The CDR3 spans 14 residues. The germline V gene encodes CDR1 LNHNV and CDR2 YYDKDF (reference sequence). As DNA, the CDR3 is TGTGCCACCAGCAGTCGCATGGGCACAGATACGCAGTATTTT. Translating it yields CATSSRMGTDTQYF.

This sequence joins TRBV7-2 and TRBJ1-1, with a possible D match to TRBD1 (6 bases). The V end lost 2 bases, the J end lost 5 bases, and 9 bases lay between the germline ends. The CDR3 is made up of 13 amino acids. The germline gives CDR1 SGHTA, CDR2 FQGNSA. The CDR3 coding sequence is TGTGCCAGCAGCTTACGGGGGGCGACTGAAGCTTTCTTT. Translating gives CASSLRGATEAFF.

The chain uses TRBV7-2 and TRBJ2-1, with 9 bases lining up with TRBD2. The J segment lost 0 bases and the V segment lost 5 bases, leaving 5 bases of the junction unmatched. Germline lookup yields CDR1 SGHTA and CDR2 FQGNSA. There are 16 residues in the CDR3. The CDR3 loop reads CASSELAGASYNEQFF. The CDR3 nucleotides read TGTGCCAGCAGCGAATTAGCGGGAGCCTCCTACAATGAGCAGTTCTTC.

This clone showed up just once. The V gene is TRBV5-1, the J gene TRBJ2-7, with D hard to call. Germline V gene lookup returns CDR1 SGHRS and CDR2 YFSETQ. CDR3 length equals 11 residues. V dropped 0 bases and J dropped 5 bases, with 3 bases sitting between them. The CDR3 loop reads CASSLEDEQYF. The CDR3 coding sequence is TGCGCCAGCAGCTTGGAGGACGAGCAGTACTTC.

The V gene is TRBV11-2, the J gene TRBJ2-7, with D perhaps matching TRBD2 (6 bases). Per germline, CDR1 SGHAT and CDR2 FQNNGV. The CDR3 has 14 residues. The ends were cut back, 7 bases at V and 0 bases at J, with 13 bases in the middle. CDR3 residues: CASTPAGFSYEQYF. The CDR3 DNA follows: TGTGCCAGCACCCCAGCGGGTTTCTCCTACGAGCAGTACTTC.

The chain recombines TRBV5-3 with TRBJ2-3; 10 nucleotides agree with TRBD2. TRBV5-3 is filed as an ORF, its function uncertain. After removal of 2 bases from V and 3 bases from J, the junction contained 6 bases not matched to a gene. There are 16 residues in the CDR3. CDR3: CARSLHGTSETDTQYF. CDR3 nucleotide sequence: TGTGCCAGAAGCTTACACGGGACTAGCGAGACAGATACGCAGTATTTT.

This clone was recorded once. The chain joins TRBV6-1 to TRBJ2-7, with 13 positions matching TRBD2. The CDR3 extends over 14 amino acids. J was trimmed by 3 bases and V by 10 bases; bases with no gene match: 6. Germline assignment: CDR1 MNHNS and CDR2 SASEGT. The CDR3 here is CATLLAGGIYEQYF. The CDR3 DNA sequence: TGTGCCACTTTACTAGCGGGAGGGATCTACGAGCAGTACTTC.

The chain carries TRBV9 and TRBJ2-1; D not certain. Looked up from germline, CDR1 is SGDLS and CDR2 is YYNGEE. The CDR3 sequence is 13 residues long. V shed 0 bases and J shed 8 bases, with 9 bases lying between them. The CDR3: CASSVVPGYEQFF. DNA of the CDR3: TGTGCCAGCAGCGTAGTACCGGGCTATGAGCAGTTCTTC.

The chain links TRBV18 to TRBJ1-2; D not resolved. The germline gives CDR1 KGHSH, CDR2 LQKENI. Deletions cut 0 bases from V and 5 bases from J, with 13 bases between. The CDR3 has 15 residues. The CDR3 is CASSPPRGPGYGYTF. The CDR3, as DNA: TGTGCCAGCTCACCACCTCGGGGTCCGGGGTATGGCTACACCTTC.

The chain joins TRBV5-6 to TRBJ1-5; no reliable D call. Trimming removed 3 bases at V and 0 bases at J, with 13 bases between. CDR3 length equals 16 residues. The V gene's germline CDR1 is SGHDT and CDR2 YYEEEE. CDR3 residues: CASSSKRHYSNQPQHF. The CDR3 nucleotides read TGTGCCAGCAGCTCCAAGAGGCATTATAGCAATCAGCCCCAGCATTTT.

The chain combines TRBV7-2 with TRBJ2-1; D is unresolved. Trimming left V 4 bases short and J 3 bases short, with 10 bases between. This CDR3 is 14 amino acids long. Per the germline V gene, CDR1 is SGHTA and CDR2 is FQGNSA. The CDR3 DNA follows: TGTGCCAGCAGCTCCGGAGTGCGCTACAATGAGCAGTTCTTC. The encoded protein is CASSSGVRYNEQFF.

V gene TRBV13 combines with J gene TRBJ2-3, with a possible D match to TRBD2 (5 bases). Germline lookup yields CDR1 PRHDT and CDR2 FYEKMQ (reference sequence). This CDR3 is 14 amino acids long. With 8 bases removed from V and 7 bases from J, the gap between germline ends came to 19 bases. CDR3 protein: CASLRAGQRNTQYF. The DNA of the CDR3 is TGTGCCAGCCTCCGGGCGGGCCAGAGGAATACGCAGTATTTT.

This sequence joins TRBV11-3 and TRBJ2-3; 14 bases match TRBD2. Trimming cost V 5 bases and J 3 bases; bases outside gene matches: 7. CDR3 length: 17 amino acids. Germline V gene lookup returns CDR1 SGHNT and CDR2 YENEEA. The CDR3 sequence: CASSRGTSGSRTDTQYF. CDR3 in DNA: TGTGCCAGCAGCCGGGGGACTAGCGGGAGTAGGACAGATACGCAGTATTTT.

This clone is a singleton in its sample. The J gene is TRBJ1-2, the V gene TRBV5-1, with D perhaps matching TRBD1 (6 bases). The germline V gene encodes CDR1 SGHRS and CDR2 YFSETQ. The CDR3 extends over 14 amino acids. Trimming took 4 bases from V and 3 from J, leaving 13 bases between them. The CDR3 sequence is CASSKGDTDYGYTF. The CDR3, as DNA: TGCGCCAGCAGCAAAGGGGACACGGACTATGGCTACACCTTC.

The chain is built from TRBV7-9 and TRBJ1-2; TRBD1 matches 8 bases. This CDR3 comprises 14 residues. CDR1 SEHNR and CDR2 FQNEAQ come from the germline V gene (reference sequence). V was clipped by 3 bases and J by 8 bases; unmatched bases: 8. In DNA, the CDR3 is TGTGCCAGCAGCTTGGGGACACAGGGGGAAGGCTACACCTTC. Its protein product is CASSLGTQGEGYTF.

The V and J genes are TRBV4-1 and TRBJ1-1; D gene unclear. Germline V gene data show CDR1 as MGHRA and CDR2 as YSYEKL. The CDR3 spans 13 residues. The ends were cut back, 5 bases at V and 5 bases at J, with 12 bases in the middle. This CDR3 reads CASSSGGWTEAFF. Written as DNA, the CDR3 is TGCGCCAGCAGCTCCGGAGGGTGGACTGAAGCTTTCTTT.

This chain connects TRBV7-2 to TRBJ2-1; 10 nucleotides align to TRBD2. CDR3 length equals 14 residues. The J segment lost 4 bases and the V segment lost 5 bases, leaving 2 bases of the junction unmatched. Germline CDR1 SGHTA, CDR2 FQGNSA. The CDR3 sequence is CASSRTSGYNEQFF. The CDR3 DNA reads as TGTGCCAGCAGCCGGACTAGCGGTTACAATGAGCAGTTCTTC.

The CDR3 is CASSLGRGIGIGDEQFF. The CDR3 DNA reads as TGTGCCAGCAGCTTGGGACGTGGGATAGGAATTGGCGATGAGCAGTTCTTC. The chain links TRBV11-3 to TRBJ2-1; D may correspond to TRBD1 or TRBD2 (5 bases each). The CDR3 runs to 17 residues. Per germline, CDR1 SGHNT and CDR2 YENEEA. V lost 3 bases, J lost 8 bases, and 23 bases lay in between.

The V gene is TRBV2, the J gene TRBJ2-4, with D possibly TRBD1 on 6 matching bases. The CDR3 length is 14 residues. Germline CDR1 and CDR2: SNHLY and FYNNEI. Trimming took 3 bases from V and 6 from J, leaving 12 bases between them. The CDR3 nucleotides read TGTGCCAGCAGTGATATCACAGGGTTAAACATTCAGTACTTC. Translated: CASSDITGLNIQYF.

The chain joins TRBV14 to TRBJ1-3; TRBD1 is a possible D gene (5 bases). Deletions cut 3 bases from V and 0 bases from J, with 18 bases between. This CDR3 comprises 18 residues. Germline V lookup: CDR1 SGHDN, CDR2 FVKESK. The CDR3 region is CASSQTLGHFSSGNTIYF. The DNA for the CDR3 is TGTGCCAGCAGCCAGACTCTCGGACATTTCAGCTCTGGAAACACCATATATTTT. Full variable domain (missing parts from reference TRBV14 and TRBJ1-3): EAGVTQFPSHSVIEKGQTVTLRCDPISGHDNLYWYRRVMGKEIKFLLHFVKESKQDESGMPNNRFLAERTGGTYSTLKVQPAELEDSGVYFCASSQTLGHFSSGNTIYFGEGSWLTVV.

This clone has a handful of counts. The chain carries TRBV4-1 and TRBJ2-1, with TRBD2 as a possible D gene (6 bases). The germline gives CDR1 MGHRA, CDR2 YSYEKL. The CDR3 is made up of 18 amino acids. V lost 1 base and J lost 1, with 17 bases in between. The CDR3 DNA follows: TGCGCCAGCAGCCAAGTAGATATGGGACTCACTTCCTACAATGAGCAGTTCTTC. Amino acids: CASSQVDMGLTSYNEQFF.

The chain links TRBV5-4 to TRBJ2-7; D uncertain. This CDR3 has 11 residues. Trimming pared 2 bases from V and 3 bases from J, leaving 3 bases between. The germline V gene encodes CDR1 SGHNT and CDR2 YYREEE (reference sequence). CDR3 sequence (DNA): TGTGCCAGCAGCTTAGACTACGAGCAGTACTTC. Protein product: CASSLDYEQYF.

The J gene is TRBJ2-2, the V gene TRBV6-1; unclear D gene. The germline gives CDR1 MNHNS, CDR2 SASEGT. V gave up 10 bases and J gave up 1 base, with 13 bases separating them. The CDR3 runs 14 residues. CDR3 nucleotides: TGTGCCACCTGTTCCTTAAAGAACACCGGGGAGCTGTTTTTT. This sequence encodes CATCSLKNTGELFF.

The chain has TRBV19 and TRBJ2-7; 9 nucleotides align to TRBD1. Germline V CDR1 and CDR2: LNHDA, SQIVND (reference sequence). V trimming: 6 bases; J trimming: 3 bases; junction bases outside the gene matches: 12. CDR3 size: 16 residues. CDR3 sequence (DNA): TGTGCCAGTAGCCTGGGTGGGGGACAGGGAAGCTACGAGCAGTACTTC. It specifies CASSLGGGQGSYEQYF.